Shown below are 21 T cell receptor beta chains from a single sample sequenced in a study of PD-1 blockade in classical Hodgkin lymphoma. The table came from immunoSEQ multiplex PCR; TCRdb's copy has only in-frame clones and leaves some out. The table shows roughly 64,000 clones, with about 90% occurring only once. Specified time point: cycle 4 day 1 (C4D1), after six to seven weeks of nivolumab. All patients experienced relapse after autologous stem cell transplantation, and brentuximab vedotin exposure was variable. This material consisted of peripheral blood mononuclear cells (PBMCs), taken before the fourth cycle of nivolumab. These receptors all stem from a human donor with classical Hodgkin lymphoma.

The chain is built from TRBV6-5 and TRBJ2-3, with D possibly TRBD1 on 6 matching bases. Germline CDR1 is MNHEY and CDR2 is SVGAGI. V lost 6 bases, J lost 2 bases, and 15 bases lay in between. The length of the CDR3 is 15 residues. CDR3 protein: CASRTATGITDTQYF. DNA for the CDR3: TGTGCCAGCAGAACAGCTACAGGGATCACAGATACGCAGTATTTT.

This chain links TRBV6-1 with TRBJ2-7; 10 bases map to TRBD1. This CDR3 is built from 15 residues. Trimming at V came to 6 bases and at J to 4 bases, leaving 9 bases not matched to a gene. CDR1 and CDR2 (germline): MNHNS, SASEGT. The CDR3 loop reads CASRLSGQGSYEQYF. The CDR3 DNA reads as TGTGCCAGCAGACTCTCGGGACAGGGGTCATACGAGCAGTACTTC.

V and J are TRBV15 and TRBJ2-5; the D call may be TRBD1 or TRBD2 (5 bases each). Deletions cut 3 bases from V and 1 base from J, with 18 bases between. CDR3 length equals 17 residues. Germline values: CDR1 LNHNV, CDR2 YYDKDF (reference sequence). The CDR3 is CATSRGDGETFQETQYF. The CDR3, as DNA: TGTGCCACCAGCAGGGGGGACGGGGAGACTTTCCAAGAGACCCAGTACTTC.

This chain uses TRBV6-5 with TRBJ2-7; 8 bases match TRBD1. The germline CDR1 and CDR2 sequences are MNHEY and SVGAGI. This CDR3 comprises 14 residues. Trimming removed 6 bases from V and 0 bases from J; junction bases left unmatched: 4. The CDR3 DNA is TGTGCCAGCAGCTCCAGGGGGCCCTCCTACGAGCAGTACTTC. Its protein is CASSSRGPSYEQYF.

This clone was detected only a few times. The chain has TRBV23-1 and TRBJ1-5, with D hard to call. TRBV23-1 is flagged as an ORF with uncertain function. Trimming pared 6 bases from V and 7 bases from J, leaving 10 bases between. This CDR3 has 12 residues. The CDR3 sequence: CASSPVDQPQHF. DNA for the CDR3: TGCGCCAGCAGCCCTGTAGACCAGCCCCAGCATTTT.

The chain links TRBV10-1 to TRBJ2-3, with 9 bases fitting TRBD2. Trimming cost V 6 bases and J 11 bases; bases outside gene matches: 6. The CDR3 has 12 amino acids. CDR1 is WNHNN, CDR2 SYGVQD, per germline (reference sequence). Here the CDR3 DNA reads TGCGCCAGCAGGGATAGCGGGGGTTGGCAGTATTTT. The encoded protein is CASRDSGGWQYF.

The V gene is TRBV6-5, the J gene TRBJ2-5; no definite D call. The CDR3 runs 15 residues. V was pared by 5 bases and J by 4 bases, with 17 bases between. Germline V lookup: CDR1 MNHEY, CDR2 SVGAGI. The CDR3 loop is CASSPRAPSGETQYF. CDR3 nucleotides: TGTGCCAGCAGTCCCCGGGCCCCGTCAGGAGAGACCCAGTACTTC.

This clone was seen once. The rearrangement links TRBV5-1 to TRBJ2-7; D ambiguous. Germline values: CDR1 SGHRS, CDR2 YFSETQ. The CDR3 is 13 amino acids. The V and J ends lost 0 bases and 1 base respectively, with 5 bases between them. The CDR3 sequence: CASSLAPSYEQYF. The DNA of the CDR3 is TGCGCCAGCAGCTTGGCTCCGTCCTACGAGCAGTACTTC.

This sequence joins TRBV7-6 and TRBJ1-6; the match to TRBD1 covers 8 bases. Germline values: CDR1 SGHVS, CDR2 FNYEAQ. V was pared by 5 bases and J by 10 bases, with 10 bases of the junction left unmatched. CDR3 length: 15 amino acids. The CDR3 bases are TGTGCCAGCAGCCCCGGACAGGGAAGGGGATCACCCCTCCACTTT. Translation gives CASSPGQGRGSPLHF. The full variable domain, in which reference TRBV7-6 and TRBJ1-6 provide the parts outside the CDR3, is GAGVSQSPRYKVTKRGQDVALRCDPISGHVSLYWYRQALGQGPEFLTYFNYEAQQDKSGLPNDRFSAERPEGSISTLTIQRTEQRDSAMYRCASSPGQGRGSPLHFGNGTRLTVT.

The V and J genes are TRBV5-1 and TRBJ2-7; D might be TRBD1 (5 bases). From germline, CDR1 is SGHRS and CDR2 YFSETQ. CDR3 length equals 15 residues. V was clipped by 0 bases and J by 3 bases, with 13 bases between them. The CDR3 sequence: CASSLAPRQSYEQYF. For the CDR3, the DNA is TGCGCCAGCAGCTTGGCCCCTAGACAGAGCTACGAGCAGTACTTC.

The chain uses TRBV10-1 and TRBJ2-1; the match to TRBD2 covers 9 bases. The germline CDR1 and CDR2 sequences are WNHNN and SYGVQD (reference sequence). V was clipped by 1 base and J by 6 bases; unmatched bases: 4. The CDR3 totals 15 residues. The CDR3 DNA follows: TGCGCCAGCAGTGAGTTTTTGACTAGCGGCAATGAGCAGTTCTTC. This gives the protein CASSEFLTSGNEQFF.

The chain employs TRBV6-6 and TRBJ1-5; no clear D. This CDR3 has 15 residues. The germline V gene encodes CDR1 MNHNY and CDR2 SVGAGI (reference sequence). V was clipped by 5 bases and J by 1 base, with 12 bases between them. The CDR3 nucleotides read TGTGCCAGCAGTACCCTGTTGGAGAGCAATCAGCCCCAGCATTTT. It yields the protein CASSTLLESNQPQHF.

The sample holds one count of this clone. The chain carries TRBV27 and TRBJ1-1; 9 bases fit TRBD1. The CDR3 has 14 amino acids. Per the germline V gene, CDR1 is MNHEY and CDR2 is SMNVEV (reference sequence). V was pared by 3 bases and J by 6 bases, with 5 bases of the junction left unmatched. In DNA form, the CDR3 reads TGTGCCAGCAGTTTGGACAGGGGTAAGTCTGAAGCTTTCTTT. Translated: CASSLDRGKSEAFF.

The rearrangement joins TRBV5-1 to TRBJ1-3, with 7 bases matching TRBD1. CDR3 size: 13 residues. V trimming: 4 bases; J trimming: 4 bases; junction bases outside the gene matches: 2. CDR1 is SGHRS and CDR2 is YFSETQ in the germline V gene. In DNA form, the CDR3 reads TGCGCCAGCAGCCGGACAGGCGGAAACACCATATATTTT. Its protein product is CASSRTGGNTIYF.

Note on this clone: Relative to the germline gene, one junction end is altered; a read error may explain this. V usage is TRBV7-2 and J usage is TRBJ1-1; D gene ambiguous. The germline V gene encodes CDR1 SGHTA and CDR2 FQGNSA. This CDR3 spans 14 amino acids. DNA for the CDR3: TGTGCCAGCAGCTTAGAAGTGAAGAGCACTGAAGTTTTCTTT. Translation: CASSLEVKSTEVFF.

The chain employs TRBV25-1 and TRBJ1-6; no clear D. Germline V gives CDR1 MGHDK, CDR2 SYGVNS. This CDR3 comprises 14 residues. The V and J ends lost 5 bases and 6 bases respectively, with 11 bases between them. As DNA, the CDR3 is TGTGCCAGCAGTTTTGTAGGGTTTAATTCACCCCTCCACTTT. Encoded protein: CASSFVGFNSPLHF.

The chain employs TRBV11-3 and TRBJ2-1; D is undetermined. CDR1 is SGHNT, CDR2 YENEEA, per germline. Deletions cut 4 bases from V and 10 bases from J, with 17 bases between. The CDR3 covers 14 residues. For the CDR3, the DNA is TGTGCCAGCAGCTCGATAGCTCCGAACGAAGAGCAGTTCTTC. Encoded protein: CASSSIAPNEEQFF.

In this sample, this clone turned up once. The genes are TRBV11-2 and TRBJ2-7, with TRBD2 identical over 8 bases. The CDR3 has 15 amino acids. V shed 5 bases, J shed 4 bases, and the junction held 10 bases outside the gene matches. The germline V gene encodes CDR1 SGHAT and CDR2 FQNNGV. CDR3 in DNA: TGTGCCAGCAGCCACCCCGCTGGCGGGGGGTACGAGCAGTACTTC. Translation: CASSHPAGGGYEQYF.

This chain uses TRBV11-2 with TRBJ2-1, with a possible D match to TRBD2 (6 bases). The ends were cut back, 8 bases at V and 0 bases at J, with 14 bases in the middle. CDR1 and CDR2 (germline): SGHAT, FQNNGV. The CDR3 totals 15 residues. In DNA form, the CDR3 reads TGTGCCAGCGTCCTTGGAGGGGCCTCCTACAATGAGCAGTTCTTC. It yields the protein CASVLGGASYNEQFF.

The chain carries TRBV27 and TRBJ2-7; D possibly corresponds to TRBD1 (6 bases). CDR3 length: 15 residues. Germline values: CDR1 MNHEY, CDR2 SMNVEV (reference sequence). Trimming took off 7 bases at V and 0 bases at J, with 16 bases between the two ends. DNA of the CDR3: TGTGCCAGCAACTTTAGAGGGGGAAGCTCCTACGAGCAGTACTTC. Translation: CASNFRGGSSYEQYF.

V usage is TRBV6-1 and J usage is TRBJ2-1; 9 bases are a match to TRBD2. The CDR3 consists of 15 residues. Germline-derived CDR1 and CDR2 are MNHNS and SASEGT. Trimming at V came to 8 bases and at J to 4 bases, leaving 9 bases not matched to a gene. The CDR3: CASGKTSGWYNEQFF. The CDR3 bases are TGTGCCAGCGGAAAGACTAGCGGCTGGTACAATGAGCAGTTCTTC.